Listed below are T cell receptor beta chains from one sample, sequenced in a study of human thymus T cells. Only in-frame clones appear in the TCRdb table, and some are missing; sequencing was by immunoSEQ multiplex PCR. The repertoire holds tens of thousands of clones, with around 95% as singletons. The source material was thymus tissue. These receptors came from a girl in the first two years of life with a congenital heart defect but otherwise immunologically healthy. Both conserved end residues are trimmed from each CDR3. Fields, in order: CDR3 length, V gene, J gene, CDR3 protein.

cdr3_length: 11
v_call: TRBV10-2
j_call: TRBJ1-2
cdr3_aa: ASSEPAGGGYT

cdr3_length: 10
v_call: TRBV28
j_call: TRBJ1-1
cdr3_aa: ASSLTGREAF

cdr3_length: 13
v_call: TRBV7-2
j_call: TRBJ2-3
cdr3_aa: ASSLLTIIADTQY

cdr3_length: 12
v_call: TRBV27
j_call: TRBJ2-5
cdr3_aa: ASRNGQGEETQY

cdr3_length: 14
v_call: TRBV28
j_call: TRBJ2-7
cdr3_aa: ASSPIEASGRAEQY

cdr3_length: 14
v_call: TRBV4-2
j_call: TRBJ1-2
cdr3_aa: ASSPIRGGPDYGYT

cdr3_length: 9
v_call: TRBV28
j_call: TRBJ2-1
cdr3_aa: ASSLADRQF

cdr3_length: 12
v_call: TRBV28
j_call: TRBJ2-7
cdr3_aa: ASSTGLGDYEQY

cdr3_length: 10
v_call: TRBV14
j_call: TRBJ2-7
cdr3_aa: ASSHKTFEQY

cdr3_length: 8
v_call: TRBV29-1
j_call: TRBJ2-3
cdr3_aa: SVVADTQY

cdr3_length: 11
v_call: TRBV5-1
j_call: TRBJ2-2
cdr3_aa: ASSLRAVGELF

cdr3_length: 14
v_call: TRBV6-6
j_call: TRBJ2-1
cdr3_aa: ASSYSELVCYNEQF